The following is a TCR beta chain sequence with its context. Antigen specificity is unknown. Germline V gene lookup returns CDR1 MDHEN and CDR2 SYDVKM. The CDR3 consists of 14 residues. V dropped 8 bases and J dropped 3; count of bases not matched to a gene: 8. The source of the sample is a study of T cell clonotyping in hematopoietic cell transplantation. General study points: Pathologically expanded recipient clonotypes increased progressively from day 30 to day 180 as diversity fell. Higher Inverse Simpson Index values in graft donor and pretransplant recipient predicted broader posttransplant TCR diversity.

This table comes from immunoSEQ multiplex PCR, and its TCRdb copy is limited to in-frame clones, with some not included. There are some 17,000 clones in the sample; roughly 90% occur only once, and approximately 2.8% lies in the top ten. The chain uses TRBV28 and TRBJ2-7; 9 bases are a match to TRBD1. Sequenced sample: peripheral blood mononuclear cells. The source is a man in his forties or fifties in good health. Some clones in this sample may be carry-over from other donors' samples. CDR3 bases: TGTGCCAGCCTTCCGGGACAGGGTAACTACGAGCAGTACTTC. Residues: CASLPGQGNYEQYF.